The rows below give T cell receptor beta chains drawn from one sample of a study of OX40 agonist ivuxolimab in advanced cancers. The repertoire was sequenced with immunoSEQ multiplex PCR; TCRdb's copy has only in-frame clones and lacks some. The data show tens of thousands of clones, roughly 90% seen once. The sequences come from CD4+ or CD8+ T cells sorted from blood, collected in a trial of the OX40 agonist ivuxolimab. Source of these receptors: an adult with an advanced solid tumor such as melanoma, head and neck, liver or kidney cancer. Each CDR3 is given with its conserved first and last residue. Each record gives: D gene, J gene, clone size, V gene, CDR3 protein, CDR3 DNA. A D gene is named only where the DNA matches it firmly. The size of a clone is reported for some rows only, either as once, few or many, or as a class for expanded clones.

TRBD1 TRBJ2-5 . TRBV9 CASSVTGGEETQYF TGTGCCAGCAGCGTAACAGGGGGAGAAGAGACCCAGTACTTC
. TRBJ2-7 . TRBV14 CASSRSDPLTYEQYF TGTGCCAGCAGCCGTTCAGATCCTTTGACCTACGAGCAGTACTTC
. TRBJ1-1 . TRBV10-3 CAISEHTGLNTEAFF TGTGCCATCAGTGAGCACACAGGGTTGAACACTGAAGCTTTCTTT
TRBD2 TRBJ2-5 medium-sized TRBV5-4 CASSSKSGGIEETQYF TGTGCCAGCAGCTCCAAGAGCGGGGGGATAGAAGAGACCCAGTACTTC
. TRBJ1-4 once TRBV27 CASRPQGWEKLFF TGTGCCAGCAGGCCACAGGGCTGGGAAAAACTGTTTTTT
. TRBJ2-1 . TRBV7-9 CASSHIPGVREQFF TGTGCCAGCAGCCACATACCGGGCGTGCGGGAGCAGTTCTTC
. TRBJ2-1 . TRBV10-3 CAIRDPLEVGEQFF TGTGCCATCAGGGATCCCCTAGAAGTTGGTGAGCAGTTCTTC
TRBD1 TRBJ1-2 . TRBV6-6 CASNQGGRDGYTF TGTGCCAGCAACCAGGGGGGCCGAGATGGCTACACCTTC
. TRBJ2-1 . TRBV7-9 CASSPSAGKTEQFF TGTGCCAGCAGCCCTAGCGCCGGCAAGACTGAGCAGTTCTTC
TRBD2 TRBJ2-7 . TRBV9 CASSPRGGMHEQYF TGTGCCAGCAGCCCCCGGGGGGGCATGCACGAGCAGTACTTC
. TRBJ2-1 . TRBV13 CASSLAGTSSYNEQFF TGTGCCAGCAGCTTGGCCGGGACGTCGAGTTACAATGAGCAGTTCTTC
. TRBJ1-1 once TRBV9 CASSIGSGANTEAFF TGTGCCAGCAGCATAGGTTCCGGGGCGAACACTGAAGCTTTCTTT
. TRBJ1-5 . TRBV5-8 CASTPGPGHQPQHF TGTGCCAGCACCCCCGGCCCGGGGCACCAGCCCCAGCATTTT
TRBD1 TRBJ2-7 . TRBV7-3 CASSLAEGGFEQYF TGTGCCAGCAGCTTAGCGGAAGGGGGCTTCGAGCAGTACTTC
. TRBJ2-3 . TRBV13 CASSQPPRTSTDTQYF TGTGCCAGCAGTCAACCCCCCAGGACTAGCACAGATACGCAGTATTTT
. TRBJ1-5 . TRBV27 CASSFGRYNQPQHF TGTGCCAGCAGTTTTGGACGGTACAATCAGCCCCAGCATTTT
TRBD1 TRBJ1-6 . TRBV10-2 CASSENRGLNSPLHF TGCGCCAGCAGTGAAAACAGGGGGCTCAATTCACCCCTCCACTTT
. TRBJ1-1 . TRBV10-2 CASRITTADTEAFF TGCGCCAGCAGGATTACCACGGCGGACACTGAAGCTTTCTTT
. TRBJ2-3 . TRBV12-2 CASRLVLPGLARADTQYF TGTGCAAGTCGCTTAGTCCTTCCGGGACTAGCGCGTGCAGATACGCAGTATTTT
. TRBJ2-2 . TRBV29-1 CSVVGGYNTGELFF TGCAGCGTTGTAGGAGGGTATAACACCGGGGAGCTGTTTTTT
. TRBJ2-4 . TRBV5-1 CASSSMEGVAKNIQYF TGCGCCAGCAGCTCCATGGAGGGGGTAGCCAAAAACATTCAGTACTTC
. TRBJ2-1 . TRBV6-5 CASSLGRSNEQFF TGTGCCAGCAGTTTGGGACGTAGCAATGAGCAGTTCTTC
. TRBJ2-4 . TRBV7-9 CASSLGASSHYF TGTGCCAGCAGCTTAGGGGCCTCGTCCCATTACTTC
. TRBJ2-1 . TRBV29-1 CSVDQNYNEQFF TGCAGCGTTGATCAGAACTACAATGAGCAGTTCTTC
. TRBJ1-1 few TRBV30 CAWSVLGQGGTEAFF TGTGCCTGGAGTGTACTGGGGCAGGGTGGGACTGAAGCTTTCTTT
. TRBJ2-4 . TRBV2 CASSELHQYF TGTGCCAGCAGTGAACTGCACCAGTACTTC
TRBD1 TRBJ2-6 . TRBV9 CASRGQGASGANVLTF TGTGCCAGCAGAGGACAGGGGGCCTCGGGGGCCAACGTCCTGACTTTC
TRBD2 TRBJ2-2 . TRBV5-4 CASTPWIAGGNTGELFF TGTGCCAGCACCCCATGGATAGCGGGGGGAAACACCGGGGAGCTGTTTTTT
. TRBJ2-7 . TRBV5-4 CASSTDRTVYEQYF TGTGCCAGCAGCACCGACCGGACAGTCTACGAGCAGTACTTC
. TRBJ2-1 . TRBV6-5 CASRGWASSDEQFF TGTGCCAGCAGAGGGTGGGCTAGCTCCGATGAGCAGTTCTTC
. TRBJ2-3 . TRBV27 CASSFSPGPPGDTQYF TGTGCCAGCAGTTTCTCCCCGGGACCACCTGGGGACACGCAGTATTTT
. TRBJ1-2 . TRBV27 CASSLSGVGSGYTF TGTGCCAGCAGCCTCAGTGGCGTAGGGAGCGGCTACACCTTC
TRBD1 TRBJ2-7 . TRBV2 CAISGTGGGFEQYF TGTGCCATTTCCGGGACAGGGGGCGGATTTGAGCAGTACTTC
. TRBJ1-6 few TRBV6-1 CASSEAPQAHNSPLHF TGTGCCAGCAGTGAAGCGCCACAGGCGCATAATTCACCCCTCCACTTT
. TRBJ2-6 . TRBV30 CAWGVGSGANVLTF TGTGCCTGGGGGGTAGGCTCTGGGGCCAACGTCCTGACTTTC
. TRBJ1-1 . TRBV5-1 CASSLARVPTEAFF TGCGCCAGCAGCTTGGCGAGGGTTCCCACTGAAGCTTTCTTT
. TRBJ1-2 . TRBV27 CASSLSVGRGYTF TGTGCCAGCAGTTTATCGGTTGGACGCGGCTACACCTTC
TRBD2 TRBJ2-1 once TRBV4-2 CASSQDGAGGLDEQFF TGTGCCAGCAGCCAAGATGGAGCGGGGGGGCTGGATGAGCAGTTCTTC
TRBD1 TRBJ1-1 . TRBV2 CASSEFGAGGSGEAFF TGTGCCAGCAGTGAATTTGGGGCAGGGGGCAGCGGTGAAGCTTTCTTT
. TRBJ2-7 . TRBV7-9 CASSLGHGRHYEQYF TGTGCCAGCAGCTTAGGGCATGGGCGGCACTACGAGCAGTACTTC
TRBD1 TRBJ1-4 . TRBV5-1 CASSWTGLGRANEKLFF TGCGCCAGCAGCTGGACAGGGCTGGGCCGGGCGAATGAAAAACTGTTTTTT
TRBD1 TRBJ2-2 . TRBV2 CASSQGAGTGELFF TGTGCCAGCTCACAGGGGGCAGGGACCGGGGAGCTGTTTTTT
. TRBJ2-1 . TRBV7-6 CASSRTPGEDEQFF TGTGCCAGCAGCCGTACCCCAGGGGAAGATGAGCAGTTCTTC
. TRBJ2-1 . TRBV7-6 CASSLGLIDEQFF TGTGCCAGCAGCTTAGGACTAATCGATGAGCAGTTCTTC
. TRBJ2-7 . TRBV5-5 CASSPEIGEQYF TGTGCCAGCAGCCCGGAGATAGGCGAGCAGTACTTC